Listed below are T cell receptor beta chains from one sample, sequenced in a study of blood T cell repertoires in COVID-19. Only in-frame clones appear in the TCRdb table, and some are missing; sequencing was by immunoSEQ multiplex PCR. The table lists approximately 270,000 clones, more than 80% of them singletons. Sequencing input: PBMCs or T cells enriched from blood (not recorded which). All receptors derive from a woman in her twenties or thirties with acute COVID-19. Each CDR3 is given with its conserved first and last residue. Each record gives: D gene, clone size, V gene, J gene, CDR3 DNA, CDR3 protein. The D gene is left open where the match is weak. Size tells how often a clone was seen (once, few, many) or the class of an expanded clone, and some rows leave it out.

TRBD1	NA	TRBV3-1/TRBV3-2	TRBJ2-3	TGTGCCAGCAGACGGACAGGGTGGGGCACAGATACGCAGTATTTT	CASRRTGWGTDTQYF
NA	NA	TRBV19	TRBJ1-5	TGTGCCAGTAGTATAGATTCAGGGTGGAATCAGCCCCAGCATTTT	CASSIDSGWNQPQHF
TRBD1	NA	TRBV18	TRBJ1-4	TGTGCCAGCTCAGCGACAGGGGGTACTAATGAAAAACTGTTTTTT	CASSATGGTNEKLFF
TRBD1	NA	TRBV14	TRBJ2-3	TGTGCCAGCAGCCAACTCACAGGGGGCCCGGCCCCAGATACGCAGTATTTT	CASSQLTGGPAPDTQYF
TRBD1	few	TRBV10-1	TRBJ1-4	TGCGCCAGCAGCGAAGGGACAGATAATGAAAAACTGTTTTTT	CASSEGTDNEKLFF
TRBD1	NA	TRBV9	TRBJ1-4	TGTGCCAGCAGCCGACGGGACAGGGGACAGTATGAAAAACTGTTTTTT	CASSRRDRGQYEKLFF
TRBD1	NA	TRBV19	TRBJ1-6	TGTGCCAGTAGCGCCGGGACAGGGTATAATTCACCCCTCCACTTT	CASSAGTGYNSPLHF
NA	NA	TRBV6-2/TRBV6-3	TRBJ2-7	TGTGCCAGCAGTTACTCGAGTAGGGGCGTTTTCCACGAGCAGTACTTC	CASSYSSRGVFHEQYF
TRBD1	NA	TRBV9	TRBJ2-7	TGTGCCAGCGGACAGGGGGCATCCGAGCAGTACTTC	CASGQGASEQYF
TRBD2	NA	TRBV6-1	TRBJ2-3	TGTGCCAGCAGTGAACAGGTTAGCGGGCGCACAGATACGCAGTATTTT	CASSEQVSGRTDTQYF
TRBD1	once	TRBV30	TRBJ1-1	TGTGCCTGCAAAGACAGGGGGAACACTGAAGCTTTCTTT	CACKDRGNTEAFF
NA	few	TRBV7-3	TRBJ2-2	TGTGCCAGCAGCTTTAGGAGGGATCCGGCCGGGGAGCTGTTTTTT	CASSFRRDPAGELFF
TRBD1	NA	TRBV6-5	TRBJ2-1	TGTGCCAGCAGTCTACTCCCGGGACAGGGCGTTGAGCAGTTCTTC	CASSLLPGQGVEQFF
TRBD2	once	TRBV10-3	TRBJ2-1	TGTGCCATCAGTGGTAGCGGGAGTACCTACAATGAGCAGTTCTTC	CAISGSGSTYNEQFF
NA	NA	TRBV4-2	TRBJ2-6	TGTGCCAGCAAATACTCTTGGGAGACTGGGGCCAACGTCCTGACTTTC	CASKYSWETGANVLTF
NA	NA	TRBV9	TRBJ2-3	TGTGCCAGCAGCGTATCAGGGGCCGCAGATACGCAGTATTTT	CASSVSGAADTQYF
TRBD1	NA	TRBV29-1	TRBJ1-1	TGCAGCGTTGAAGGCTATCCCGGGACAGGACATAGGGGCACTGAAGCTTTCTTT	CSVEGYPGTGHRGTEAFF
NA	NA	TRBV5-1	TRBJ2-3	TGCGCCAGCAGACAGGGCATAGGGACAGATACGCAGTATTTT	CASRQGIGTDTQYF
TRBD2	NA	TRBV3-1/TRBV3-2	TRBJ2-7	TGTGCCAGCAGCCAGGGGACTAGCGGATCCTACGAGCAGTACTTC	CASSQGTSGSYEQYF
TRBD2	NA	TRBV19	TRBJ2-5	TGTGCCAGTGGCGGACTAGCGGGAGCGGAGACCCAGTACTTC	CASGGLAGAETQYF
TRBD1	NA	TRBV24-1	TRBJ1-1	TGTGCCACCAGTAAGGGCGACAGGGCCGGGGCCACTGAAGCTTTCTTT	CATSKGDRAGATEAFF
NA	NA	TRBV2	TRBJ2-7	TGTGCCAGCAGTGTCCAGGGCTACGAGCAGTACTTC	CASSVQGYEQYF
NA	NA	TRBV6-5	TRBJ2-2	TGTGCCAGCAGACACAACACCGGGGAGCTGTTTTTT	CASRHNTGELFF
TRBD1	NA	TRBV28	TRBJ2-7	TGTGCCAGCAGTCAGGGGGCGCCCGACGAGCAGTACTTC	CASSQGAPDEQYF
NA	few	TRBV9	TRBJ2-7	TGTGCCAGCAGCGTAAGACTTGGCTACGAGCAGTACTTC	CASSVRLGYEQYF
NA	NA	TRBV10-3	TRBJ1-5	TGTGCCATCAGCCCTGGCGAGGGTATAAGTCAGCCCCAGCATTTT	CAISPGEGISQPQHF
NA	once	TRBV6-5	TRBJ2-7	TGTGCCAGCCGGAGGGGAGAGGCGTCCTACGAGCAGTACTTC	CASRRGEASYEQYF
NA	NA	TRBV5-5	TRBJ1-5	TGTGCCAGCAGCTTGGTTTTACAGAGATTCAATCAGCCCCAGCATTTT	CASSLVLQRFNQPQHF
TRBD1	NA	TRBV6-5	TRBJ2-7	TGTGCCAGCAGGAAGGACAGGGACCTCTACGAGCAGTACTTC	CASRKDRDLYEQYF
NA	NA	TRBV5-6	TRBJ2-2	TGTGCCAGCAGCCCAGGTGTCGGGGAGCTGTTTTTT	CASSPGVGELFF
TRBD2	NA	TRBV2	TRBJ2-1	TGTGCCAGCAGACTAGGGACTAGCGGGGGAATACACAATGAGCAGTTCTTC	CASRLGTSGGIHNEQFF
TRBD2	NA	TRBV2	TRBJ2-3	TGTGCCAGCAGTAATAGCGGGAGTGGAGATACGCAGTATTTT	CASSNSGSGDTQYF
NA	NA	TRBV2	TRBJ1-1	TGTGCCAGCAGGAAAGGACAGTGGAACACTGAAGCTTTCTTT	CASRKGQWNTEAFF
NA	NA	TRBV4-1	TRBJ2-3	TGCGCCAGCAGCCTTACTAGCACAGATACGCAGTATTTT	CASSLTSTDTQYF
NA	many	TRBV19	TRBJ2-1	TGTGCCAGTAGTTTGAAAGTTAACCTCCAGGGGAGTGAGCAGTTCTTC	CASSLKVNLQGSEQFF
TRBD1	NA	TRBV10-3	TRBJ2-5	TGTGCCATCAGTGAGGGGGAGCAGACAGGGAAAGAGACCCAGTACTTC	CAISEGEQTGKETQYF
NA	NA	TRBV7-8	TRBJ2-7	TGTGCCAGCAGCCCTGGACTTTACTACGAGCAGTACTTC	CASSPGLYYEQYF
TRBD1	NA	TRBV18	TRBJ1-1	TGTGCCAGCTCACCTAGGACAGGGGGCGGGTACACTGAAGCTTTCTTT	CASSPRTGGGYTEAFF
NA	NA	TRBV28	TRBJ1-1	TGTGCCAGCTTGGGGCACACTGAAGCTTTCTTT	CASLGHTEAFF
NA	NA	TRBV5-5	TRBJ2-3	TGTGCCAGCAGCCTACAGGATACGCAGTATTTT	CASSLQDTQYF
NA	once	TRBV10-2	TRBJ2-6	TGCGCCAGCCGGGATCTCGGCTCTGGGGCCAACGTCCTGACTTTC	CASRDLGSGANVLTF
TRBD1	NA	TRBV4-1	TRBJ2-7	TGCGCCAGTAGCACCTCCCGGGACAGGGATTACGAGCAGTACTTC	CASSTSRDRDYEQYF
NA	NA	TRBV5-6	TRBJ2-7	TGTGCCAGCAGCTTGGCCGAAGGAACAGGACGAGAGTACTTC	CASSLAEGTGREYF
TRBD2	NA	TRBV24-1	TRBJ2-1	TGTGCCACCAGTGACCCTACCGTCCTAGCGGGAGTAGGTGGGGATGAGCAGTTCTTC	CATSDPTVLAGVGGDEQFF
TRBD1	NA	TRBV29-1	TRBJ2-7	TGCAGCGTTAACCGGGACAGGGGCCACGAGCAGTACTTC	CSVNRDRGHEQYF
TRBD1	NA	TRBV18	TRBJ2-7	TGTGCCAGCTCACCTAGACAGGGGCCAAGCTCCTACGAGCAGTACTTC	CASSPRQGPSSYEQYF
NA	NA	TRBV24-1	TRBJ1-6	TGTGCCACCAGTGACTCGCAGTTTAATTCACCCCTCCACTTT	CATSDSQFNSPLHF
TRBD2	NA	TRBV5-1	TRBJ2-1	TGCGCCAGCAGCTTCTCTAGCGGGACCTCCTACAATGAGCAGTTCTTC	CASSFSSGTSYNEQFF
TRBD1	NA	TRBV28	TRBJ1-5	TGTGCCAGCAGTTCCCCGAGGGGGACAGGAAAAAATAGCAATCAGCCCCAGCATTTT	CASSSPRGTGKNSNQPQHF
TRBD1	NA	TRBV4-1	TRBJ1-2	TGCGCCAGCAGCCAAGAACAGGGGGCCGGCTATGGCTACACCTTC	CASSQEQGAGYGYTF
TRBD1	NA	TRBV4-2	TRBJ1-1	TGTGCCAGCAGCCAGACCGGGACAGGGAAAGCTTTCTTT	CASSQTGTGKAFF
NA	NA	TRBV27	TRBJ1-1	TGTGCCAGCAGCTCAACTTACCCCCCGTTGGACACTGAAGCTTTCTTT	CASSSTYPPLDTEAFF
NA	NA	TRBV30	TRBJ1-4	TGTGCCTGGAGTGTGTCGGGGACTCATGAAAAACTGTTTTTT	CAWSVSGTHEKLFF